Following are 27 T cell receptor beta chains from one sample sequenced in a study of OX40 agonist ivuxolimab in advanced cancers. Sequencing was performed with immunoSEQ multiplex PCR; in TCRdb, only in-frame clones are kept and a portion is missing. The table lists 60,000 to 75,000 clones, approximately 83% of them singletons. Sequencing used CD4+ or CD8+ T cells sorted from blood, obtained in a trial of the OX40 agonist ivuxolimab. The source is an adult with an advanced solid tumor such as melanoma, head and neck, liver or kidney cancer.

The V call is TRBV14, the J call TRBJ1-2, with D possibly TRBD1 on 5 matching bases. The germline gives CDR1 SGHDN, CDR2 FVKESK. This CDR3 contains 13 residues. V lost 4 bases and J 5 bases, leaving 11 bases between the germline ends. The CDR3 nucleotides read TGTGCCAGCAGCCTTGCGGGGACTTATGGCTACACCTTC. It codes for CASSLAGTYGYTF. Combining the CDR3 with reference TRBV14 and TRBJ1-2 gives the whole variable domain EAGVTQFPSHSVIEKGQTVTLRCDPISGHDNLYWYRRVMGKEIKFLLHFVKESKQDESGMPNNRFLAERTGGTYSTLKVQPAELEDSGVYFCASSLAGTYGYTFGSGTRLTVV.

The rearrangement uses TRBV11-2 and TRBJ1-2, with 9 nucleotides matching TRBD1. The CDR3 length is 16 residues. CDR1 is SGHAT and CDR2 is FQNNGV in the germline V gene. V shed 3 bases and J 2 bases; nucleotides not matched to a gene: 7. This chain's CDR3 is CASSLGQGIGNYGYTF. The CDR3 coding sequence is TGTGCCAGCAGCTTGGGACAGGGCATCGGGAACTATGGCTACACCTTC.

The chain joins TRBV2 to TRBJ2-3; TRBD2 matches 8 bases. The junction had 5 bases not matched to a gene; V was cut back by 6 bases and J by 3 bases. The CDR3 extends over 14 amino acids. Germline V gene data show CDR1 as SNHLY and CDR2 as FYNNEI. The CDR3 DNA reads TGTGCCAGCAGGACCGGGGGGGTAACAGATACGCAGTATTTT. Translating it yields CASRTGGVTDTQYF.

This clone was picked up one time. The chain is built from TRBV19 and TRBJ2-7, with 9 bases lining up with TRBD1. J was trimmed by 5 bases and V by 5 bases; bases with no gene match: 13. The germline V gene encodes CDR1 LNHDA and CDR2 SQIVND (reference sequence). CDR3 length: 16 amino acids. CDR3 loop: CASSPSLGQGPNEQYF. CDR3 DNA: TGTGCCAGTAGTCCGAGCCTTGGACAGGGGCCCAACGAGCAGTACTTC.

The chain joins TRBV28 to TRBJ2-7, with no clear D. This CDR3 has 13 amino acids. The germline V gene has CDR1 MDHEN and CDR2 SYDVKM. V was pared by 5 bases and J by 7 bases, with 15 bases between. DNA of the CDR3: TGTGCCAGCAGTGACGGAACCACTCGGGAGCAGTACTTC. This codes for CASSDGTTREQYF.

This chain connects TRBV11-2 to TRBJ1-1; 9 nucleotides match TRBD1. The junction had 17 bases not matched to a gene; V was cut back by 5 bases and J by 4 bases. Germline values: CDR1 SGHAT, CDR2 FQNNGV. The CDR3 sequence is 18 residues long. The CDR3 DNA follows: TGTGCCAGCAGCCCCATAGCTGGGACAGGGAAAAGGTTCACTGAAGCTTTCTTT. This gives the protein CASSPIAGTGKRFTEAFF.

The chain links TRBV5-6 to TRBJ1-5, with a possible D match to TRBD1 (6 bases). This CDR3 has 13 amino acids. Trimming took off 1 base at V and 6 bases at J, with 8 bases between the two ends. Germline CDR1 is SGHDT and CDR2 is YYEEEE. The CDR3 nucleotides read TGTGCCAGCAGCTTGCCAGGGGCTCAGCCCCAGCATTTT. Residues: CASSLPGAQPQHF.

This chain connects TRBV5-1 to TRBJ2-7; 10 bases are a match to TRBD1. CDR1 SGHRS and CDR2 YFSETQ come from the germline V gene. This CDR3 region has 16 residues. With 0 bases clipped from V and 3 bases from J, the junction kept 6 bases outside the gene matches. The DNA for the CDR3 is TGCGCCAGCAGCTTGGTGACAGGGGGCTTGGTCTACGAGCAGTACTTC. Its translation: CASSLVTGGLVYEQYF.

V usage is TRBV5-6 and J usage is TRBJ2-3; 11 bases map to TRBD2. V shed 4 bases, J shed 3 bases, and the junction held 7 bases outside the gene matches. CDR1 is SGHDT and CDR2 is YYEEEE in the germline V gene. There are 16 residues in the CDR3. This CDR3 reads CASSGWVAGGTDTQYF. The CDR3 nucleotides read TGTGCCAGCAGCGGTTGGGTAGCGGGGGGGACAGATACGCAGTATTTT.

This clone was seen a few times. J is TRBJ1-2 and V is TRBV11-2; a weak D match, TRBD1 (6 bases). This CDR3 has 12 residues. The V end was cut by 5 bases, the J end by 8 bases, with 12 bases between. Germline-derived CDR1 and CDR2 are SGHAT and FQNNGV. CDR3 nucleotide sequence: TGTGCCAGCAGCGCACAGGGTGGAGGCTACACCTTC. Its protein product is CASSAQGGGYTF.

This chain connects TRBV29-1 to TRBJ2-1; the D call may be TRBD1 or TRBD2 (5 bases each). Trimming stripped 6 bases from V and 3 bases from J, with 12 bases between. CDR3 length: 13 amino acids. Germline lookup yields CDR1 SQVTM and CDR2 ANQGSEA. The CDR3 loop is CSVGPGNYNEQFF. In nucleotides, the CDR3 is TGCAGCGTGGGACCGGGAAACTACAATGAGCAGTTCTTC.

V and J are TRBV18 and TRBJ1-1; no clear D gene. Germline V gives CDR1 KGHSH, CDR2 LQKENI. The CDR3 sequence is 13 residues long. V was shortened by 1 base and J by 3 bases, with 6 bases between the two germline ends. CDR3 sequence (DNA): TGTGCCAGCTCACCACGTTGGGACACTGAAGCTTTCTTT. Its translation: CASSPRWDTEAFF.

V is TRBV5-1 and J is TRBJ2-5; TRBD2 might be the D (7 bases). The germline CDR1 and CDR2 sequences are SGHRS and YFSETQ. The V end was cut by 4 bases, the J end by 1 base, with 17 bases between. The CDR3 loop spans 16 amino acids. CDR3 residues: CASSNGGALLQETQYF. CDR3 in DNA: TGCGCCAGCAGCAATGGGGGGGCCCTCCTCCAAGAGACCCAGTACTTC.

This clone came up a few times. The V gene is TRBV6-5, the J gene TRBJ1-2; D unclear. V was trimmed by 6 bases and J by 8 bases, leaving 10 bases between them. This CDR3 has 11 residues. Germline V lookup: CDR1 MNHEY, CDR2 SVGAGI. The CDR3 nucleotides are TGTGCCAGCAGGCAAGGGTGGGGCTACACCTTC. Residues: CASRQGWGYTF.

The rearrangement uses TRBV14 and TRBJ1-6; a possible D gene is TRBD1 (6 bases). Between the trimmed V and J ends, which lost 5 bases and 2 bases, there was a span of 10 bases. CDR1 and CDR2 from the germline V gene are SGHDN and FVKESK. The CDR3 totals 15 residues. CDR3 residues: CASSIQGTYNSPLHF. The CDR3 nucleotides are TGTGCCAGCAGCATACAGGGTACCTATAATTCACCCCTCCACTTT.

As concerns this clone: The same CDR3 arises from other DNA sequences in this sample as well. The genes are TRBV18 and TRBJ1-1; D may be TRBD1 (5 bases). The V gene lost 3 bases and the J gene lost 7 bases, with 9 bases spanning the gap. Germline CDR1 is KGHSH and CDR2 is LQKENI. The CDR3 runs 12 residues. CDR3 bases: TGTGCCAGCTCACCTGGGACGGATGAAGCTTTCTTT. It translates to CASSPGTDEAFF.

For the CDR3, the DNA is TGTGCCAGCACTAAGGCAGGGTGGTCGAGGGAGCAGTACTTC. This sequence encodes CASTKAGWSREQYF. The V gene is TRBV9, the J gene TRBJ2-7; D is perhaps TRBD1 (5 bases). The germline V gene has CDR1 SGDLS and CDR2 YYNGEE. V lost 6 bases, J lost 7 bases, and 20 bases lay in between. The CDR3 is 14 amino acids.

The rearrangement links TRBV5-1 to TRBJ1-6; weak D call: TRBD1 (5 bases). Germline lookup yields CDR1 SGHRS and CDR2 YFSETQ. Trimming cost V 0 bases and J 6 bases, with 10 bases left between them. This CDR3 spans 15 amino acids. The CDR3 protein is CASSLEGRTNSPLHF. CDR3 sequence (DNA): TGCGCCAGCAGCTTGGAGGGACGGACTAATTCACCCCTCCACTTT.

This clone showed up just a few times. The chain has TRBV6-5 and TRBJ1-4; D is undetermined. Trimming removed 7 bases at V and 14 bases at J, with 14 bases between. This CDR3 spans 11 amino acids. From germline, CDR1 is MNHEY and CDR2 SVGAGI. CDR3 sequence: CASTNGLSLFF. The DNA of the CDR3 is TGTGCCAGCACAAACGGGTTATCCCTGTTTTTT.

The chain couples TRBV5-6 to TRBJ1-2, with TRBD1 matching 8 bases. CDR3 length equals 15 residues. V shed 4 bases and J 2 bases; nucleotides not matched to a gene: 7. Germline V gene lookup returns CDR1 SGHDT and CDR2 YYEEEE. The CDR3 sequence is CASSPWDRPNYGYTF. For the CDR3, the DNA is TGTGCCAGCAGCCCCTGGGACAGGCCGAACTATGGCTACACCTTC.

The chain employs TRBV19 and TRBJ2-3; D could derive from TRBD1 or TRBD2 (6 bases each). The length of the CDR3 is 15 residues. Trimming stripped 2 bases from V and 3 bases from J, with 12 bases between. From germline, CDR1 is LNHDA and CDR2 SQIVND (reference sequence). In DNA, the CDR3 is TGTGCCAGTAGTATAACGGGGGCACCAACAGATACGCAGTATTTT. Translating it yields CASSITGAPTDTQYF.

The chain is built from TRBV15 and TRBJ1-4; D unresolved. This CDR3 has 16 residues. Trimming cost V 1 base and J 5 bases, with 14 bases left between them. CDR1 is LNHNV, CDR2 YYDKDF, per germline (reference sequence). The CDR3 sequence is CATSRASGWANEKLFF. The CDR3 nucleotides are TGTGCCACCAGCAGAGCAAGTGGGTGGGCAAATGAAAAACTGTTTTTT.

The V and J genes are TRBV11-2 and TRBJ1-2; D possibly corresponds to TRBD1 (5 bases). The germline gives CDR1 SGHAT, CDR2 FQNNGV. Trimming took 5 bases from V and 0 from J, leaving 7 bases between them. The CDR3 totals 13 residues. CDR3 amino acids: CASSRGANYGYTF. The CDR3, as DNA: TGTGCCAGCAGCCGAGGGGCTAACTATGGCTACACCTTC.

This chain links TRBV19 with TRBJ1-1, with no clear D. The germline gives CDR1 LNHDA, CDR2 SQIVND (reference sequence). V was clipped by 10 bases and J by 1 base, with 16 bases between them. The CDR3 is made up of 14 amino acids. CDR3 DNA sequence: TGTGCCACCAGAGGTGGACGGTGGAACACTGAAGCTTTCTTT. Its protein is CATRGGRWNTEAFF. Filled out from reference TRBV19 and TRBJ1-1, the complete variable domain reads DGGITQSPKYLFRKEGQNVTLSCEQNLNHDAMYWYRQDPGQGLRLIYYSQIVNDFQKGDIAEGYSVSREKKESFPLTVTSAQKNPTAFYLCATRGGRWNTEAFFGQGTRLTVV.

This chain joins TRBV7-2 and TRBJ1-5; perhaps TRBD1 as D (5 bases). The CDR3 has 15 residues. Germline V gene sequence: CDR1 SGHTA, CDR2 FQGNSA. The V gene lost 1 base and the J gene lost 7 bases, with 14 bases spanning the gap. DNA for the CDR3: TGTGCCAGCAGCTTAGAGGGCTTGGGACGCCAGCCCCAGCATTTT. This gives the protein CASSLEGLGRQPQHF.

The chain is built from TRBV5-4 and TRBJ1-6, with D tentatively TRBD1 (5 bases). This CDR3 region has 15 residues. Germline-derived CDR1 and CDR2 are SGHNT and YYREEE (reference sequence). Trimming shortened V by 1 base and J by 9 bases, and 14 bases separated the two germline ends. In DNA, the CDR3 is TGTGCCAGCAGCTTGCAGGGTCTAGAGGTTTCACCCCTCCACTTT. Translated: CASSLQGLEVSPLHF.

The V gene is TRBV19, the J gene TRBJ2-3; D not resolved. The germline V gene encodes CDR1 LNHDA and CDR2 SQIVND (reference sequence). V lost 3 bases and J lost 2, with 9 bases in between. The CDR3 extends over 14 amino acids. The CDR3 region is CASSMPEATDTQYF. The DNA for the CDR3 is TGTGCCAGTAGTATGCCCGAGGCCACAGATACGCAGTATTTT.